Each of the 8 T cell receptor beta chains below was sequenced from the same sample in a study of cytomegalovirus exposure and HLA in healthy donors. Primers: 60 Vbeta forward and 13 Jbeta reverse. Here immunoSEQ multiplex PCR was the method, and the copy in TCRdb shows in-frame clones only, minus some. Altogether roughly 140,000 clones are present, roughly four fifths being singletons, with the ten largest covering approximately 15%. Sequences were obtained from PBMCs. The receptors come from a human donor in good health.

The chain recombines TRBV5-6 with TRBJ1-1; D gene ambiguous. The V end was cut by 1 base, the J end by 4 bases, with 11 bases between. This CDR3 has 14 residues. The germline V gene has CDR1 SGHDT and CDR2 YYEEEE. The CDR3 DNA follows: TGTGCCAGCAGCTTGTCCAGATCGATCACTGAAGCTTTCTTT. As protein: CASSLSRSITEAFF.

This clone was detected a few times. V is TRBV2 and J is TRBJ1-2, with unresolved D. The V end was cut by 6 bases, the J end by 4 bases, with 15 bases between. CDR1 SNHLY and CDR2 FYNNEI come from the germline V gene. The CDR3 extends over 14 amino acids. CDR3 protein: CASSAGRAPYGYTF. CDR3 nucleotides: TGTGCCAGCAGCGCCGGGAGGGCCCCCTATGGCTACACCTTC.

The V call is TRBV5-1, the J call TRBJ1-1, with 9 bases that match TRBD1. CDR1 is SGHRS and CDR2 is YFSETQ in the germline V gene. The length of the CDR3 is 17 residues. J was trimmed by 1 base and V by 4 bases; bases with no gene match: 11. The CDR3 here is CASSGPGDRDQNTEAFF. For the CDR3, the DNA is TGCGCCAGCAGCGGGCCGGGGGACAGGGACCAGAACACTGAAGCTTTCTTT.

Of note for this clone: One end of the junction varies from germline; a read error may be responsible. The rearrangement uses TRBV5-1 and TRBJ2-6, with D maybe TRBD1 (5 bases). CDR3 length: 14 amino acids. CDR1 is SGHRS, CDR2 YFSETQ, per germline. In DNA, the CDR3 is TGCGCCAGCAGCCCGGACCCTGGGGCCAACGCCCTGACTTTC. Protein: CASSPDPGANALTF.

The chain joins TRBV7-9 to TRBJ2-7, with 8 bases matching TRBD1. The V gene's germline CDR1 is SEHNR and CDR2 FQNEAQ (reference sequence). CDR3 length: 14 amino acids. V shed 5 bases and J 3 bases; nucleotides not matched to a gene: 6. CDR3 coding DNA: TGTGCCAGCAGCCTCAGGGGGCGTAGCTACGAGCAGTACTTC. It codes for CASSLRGRSYEQYF.

The rearrangement uses TRBV10-2 and TRBJ1-5; 7 bases align to TRBD1. The trim removed 3 bases at V and 6 bases at J, leaving 5 bases unmatched. Germline CDR1 WSHSY, CDR2 SAAADI. This CDR3 is built from 14 residues. CDR3 DNA: TGCGCCAGCAGTGAACAGGGGTCGGGTCAGCCCCAGCATTTT. Its protein is CASSEQGSGQPQHF.

This chain's CDR3 is CASSQELADRYEQYF. CDR3 in DNA: TGCGCCAGCAGCCAAGAATTGGCGGATCGCTACGAGCAGTACTTC. V usage is TRBV4-1 and J usage is TRBJ2-7, with D unclear. The CDR3 is made up of 15 amino acids. Between the trimmed V and J ends, which lost 0 bases and 3 bases, there was a span of 12 bases. Germline CDR1 MGHRA, CDR2 YSYEKL.

The J gene is TRBJ2-1, the V gene TRBV11-1; TRBD2 matches at 8 bases. J lost 0 bases, V lost 8 bases, and 0 bases had no gene match. Germline V CDR1 and CDR2: SGHAT, FQDESV (reference sequence). The CDR3 runs to 13 residues. The CDR3 nucleotides are TGTGCCAGCCTAGCGGGCTCCTACAATGAGCAGTTCTTC. Translating gives CASLAGSYNEQFF.